The clone carrying this TCR beta chain is medium-sized. Antigen: not known. Profiled with immunoSEQ multiplex PCR; TCRdb holds only in-frame clones, not every one. Of roughly 52,000 clones listed, around 80% are singletons. V shed 2 bases and J 4 bases; nucleotides not matched to a gene: 5. CDR1 SGHNT and CDR2 YYREEE come from the germline V gene (reference sequence). The CDR3 has 15 residues. These data are taken from a study of a mutant IDH1 vaccine in newly diagnosed glioma. At the level of the study: Every participant had undergone radiotherapy, temozolomide, or both before, and most underwent both. Week 47 marked visit V13, whereas week 35 marked visit V12.

Indicated time point: week 35, safety follow-up. Vaccine doses each comprised 300 ug of mutant IDH1 20-mer peptide, with topical imiquimod. The vaccination schedule gave patients eight doses in weeks 1, 3, 5, 7, 11, 15, 19 and 23. This TCR was sampled from a man aged 40-49 years with glioma. The starting material was PBMCs, obtained from a glioma patient whose treatment included an IDH1 peptide vaccine. The J gene is TRBJ2-2, the V gene TRBV5-4, with TRBD1 identical over 7 bases. CDR3 nucleotide sequence: TGTGCCAGCAGCTTACAGGGGATGGGCACCGGGGAGCTGTTTTTT. Translation: CASSLQGMGTGELFF.